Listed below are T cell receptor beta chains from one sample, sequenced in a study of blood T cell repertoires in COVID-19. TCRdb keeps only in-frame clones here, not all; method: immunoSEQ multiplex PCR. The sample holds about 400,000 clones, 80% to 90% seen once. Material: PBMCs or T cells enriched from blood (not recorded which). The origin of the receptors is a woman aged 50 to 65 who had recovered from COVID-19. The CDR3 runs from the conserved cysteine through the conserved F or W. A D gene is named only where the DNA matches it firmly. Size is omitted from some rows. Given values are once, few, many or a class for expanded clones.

TGTGCCAGCAGCTTAGCAGGAGGGGACGAGCAGTACTTC CASSLAGGDEQYF TRBV7-9 NA NA TRBJ2-7
TGCAGCGTTGTCCCAGGGACTGAAGCTTTCTTT CSVVPGTEAFF TRBV29-1 few NA TRBJ1-1
TGTGCCAGCAGACCGAGGGATACTAATGAAAAACTGTTTTTT CASRPRDTNEKLFF TRBV13 NA NA TRBJ1-4
TGCGCCAGCAGTTACAACCGGGACAATCAGCCCCAGCATTTT CASSYNRDNQPQHF TRBV4-1 NA NA TRBJ1-5
TGTGCCAGCAGCCGCCTGACAGGGAACACTGAAGCTTTCTTT CASSRLTGNTEAFF TRBV14 few NA TRBJ1-1
TGTGCCAGCAGCTCCCAGACAGGGAGATATAATTCACCCCTCCACTTT CASSSQTGRYNSPLHF TRBV7-2 NA TRBD1 TRBJ1-6
TGTGCCAGCAGTTACCGGAGAGGCACAGGTGGCTACACCTTC CASSYRRGTGGYTF TRBV6-5 NA NA TRBJ1-2
TGTGCCAGCAGCTTCGAGCGGGGGGGCACCAATGAGCAGTTCTTC CASSFERGGTNEQFF TRBV7-8 NA TRBD2 TRBJ2-1
TGCGCCAGCAGCCTGACGGGACTGGCTGAAGCTTTCTTT CASSLTGLAEAFF TRBV5-1 NA NA TRBJ1-1
TGTGCCAGTTTCTCGTCCACTTTCCCCTACGAGCAGTACTTC CASFSSTFPYEQYF TRBV28 NA NA TRBJ2-7
TGTGCCAGCAGCTCCGTCGTCAGCGGGGGGAGGAGCTCCTACAATGAGCAGTTCTTC CASSSVVSGGRSSYNEQFF TRBV7-3 NA TRBD2 TRBJ2-1
TGTGCCAGCAAAGACAGCCTTAACAGCTACACCTTC CASKDSLNSYTF TRBV28 NA NA TRBJ1-2
TGTGCCAGCAGCTTAGATCCGGGGTATAGCAATCAGCCCCAGCATTTT CASSLDPGYSNQPQHF TRBV7-2 NA NA TRBJ1-5
TGTGCCAGCAGTGCTCCCACAGGGGTCGCTCGAGAAAAACTGTTTTTT CASSAPTGVAREKLFF TRBV6-1 NA TRBD1 TRBJ1-4
TGTGCCAGCAGCTTGTTCGGGAACTATGGCTACACCTTC CASSLFGNYGYTF TRBV5-6 NA NA TRBJ1-2
TGTGCCAGCAGCCGTCAGGGTGGCTACACCTTC CASSRQGGYTF TRBV3-1/TRBV3-2 NA NA TRBJ1-2
TGTGCCAGCAGCTTTCTCTTCTATGGCTACACCTTC CASSFLFYGYTF TRBV7-8 NA NA TRBJ1-2
TGCGCCAGCTCCTTCCCGAGCGGGGCCCCCTACAATGAGCAGTTCTTC CASSFPSGAPYNEQFF TRBV5-1 NA TRBD2 TRBJ2-1
TGTGCCAGCAGTTTAGAGGTGGGTCGGGTTAACTATGGCTACACCTTC CASSLEVGRVNYGYTF TRBV28 NA NA TRBJ1-2
TGCGCCAGCAGCCAAGATCCTCTTCCGCAGGGGTTGGACACCATATATTTT CASSQDPLPQGLDTIYF TRBV4-1 NA NA TRBJ1-3
TGTGCCAGTAGTGTCCCCCTTATGGCGGGTCAGCCCCAGCATTTT CASSVPLMAGQPQHF TRBV19 few NA TRBJ1-5
TGTGCCAGCAGCGGACACGGGGGTTCCAATCAGCCCCAGCATTTT CASSGHGGSNQPQHF TRBV7-2 few NA TRBJ1-5
TGCGCCAGCAGCCAAGAGAGGGCAATCACTGAAGCTTTCTTT CASSQERAITEAFF TRBV4-1 NA NA TRBJ1-1
TGTGCCACCGCCATGGGACTCTCCTACGAGCAGTACTTC CATAMGLSYEQYF TRBV15 few NA TRBJ2-7
TGTGCCAGTACCCCGGGTCCGGACAGGGAGAACTATGGCTACACCTTC CASTPGPDRENYGYTF TRBV19 NA TRBD1 TRBJ1-2
TGCGCCAGCAGCCAATTCTCGGTCCGCGGCTACACCTTC CASSQFSVRGYTF TRBV4-1 NA NA TRBJ1-2
TGTGCCAGCAGCTTAGGGCACCCCGGGAACTATGGCTACACCTTC CASSLGHPGNYGYTF TRBV7-9 NA NA TRBJ1-2
TGTGCCAGTGCCGCGATGCAACAAGAGACCCAGTACTTC CASAAMQQETQYF TRBV19 few NA TRBJ2-5
TGTGCCAGCAGTGAACAGGGTGGCAATCAGCCCCAGCATTTT CASSEQGGNQPQHF TRBV6-1 once NA TRBJ1-5
TGTGCCAGCAGCCACGGGACTAGCGGGGGGTACACAGATACGCAGTATTTT CASSHGTSGGYTDTQYF TRBV7-9 NA TRBD2 TRBJ2-3
TGTGCCAGCAGCCACCGGGACAGGGGGCGGAATTCACCCCTCCACTTT CASSHRDRGRNSPLHF TRBV3-1/TRBV3-2 NA TRBD1 TRBJ1-6
TGTGCCAGCAGTGAACAGTATAATTCACCCCTCCACTTT CASSEQYNSPLHF TRBV2 NA NA TRBJ1-6
TGTGCCAGCAGCGCCACAGGGGTTGATGAGCAGTTCTTC CASSATGVDEQFF TRBV3-1/TRBV3-2 NA TRBD1 TRBJ2-1
TGTGCCAGCAGCCCACGGACAGGGGGCTTGAATTCACCCCTCCACTTT CASSPRTGGLNSPLHF TRBV7-9 NA TRBD1 TRBJ1-6
TGTGCCAGCAGCTTAGATTGGGGTGGGGGGACTCTCGATGAGCAGTTCTTC CASSLDWGGGTLDEQFF TRBV7-6 NA NA TRBJ2-1
TGTGCCAGCTCCGGGACAACCGAGACCCAGTACTTC CASSGTTETQYF TRBV28 NA NA TRBJ2-5
TGTGCCATCAGTGTGAATACTGGGAGGCCCCAGCATTTT CAISVNTGRPQHF TRBV10-3 NA NA TRBJ1-5
TGCGCCAGCAGCCAAACTAGCGGGGAGTACAATGAGCAGTTCTTC CASSQTSGEYNEQFF TRBV4-1 NA TRBD2 TRBJ2-1
TGTGCCAGCAGCCGATCAGGGGGTGGGAACACTGAAGCTTTCTTT CASSRSGGGNTEAFF TRBV6-5 NA TRBD1 TRBJ1-1
TGTGCCAGCAGGAGGAGCGGGGGCGCGTACAATGAGCAGTTCTTC CASRRSGGAYNEQFF TRBV2 NA TRBD2 TRBJ2-1
TGTGCCAGCAGTGAACTTTTTGCGGGGGGGACATACGAGCAGTACTTC CASSELFAGGTYEQYF TRBV27 NA TRBD2 TRBJ2-7